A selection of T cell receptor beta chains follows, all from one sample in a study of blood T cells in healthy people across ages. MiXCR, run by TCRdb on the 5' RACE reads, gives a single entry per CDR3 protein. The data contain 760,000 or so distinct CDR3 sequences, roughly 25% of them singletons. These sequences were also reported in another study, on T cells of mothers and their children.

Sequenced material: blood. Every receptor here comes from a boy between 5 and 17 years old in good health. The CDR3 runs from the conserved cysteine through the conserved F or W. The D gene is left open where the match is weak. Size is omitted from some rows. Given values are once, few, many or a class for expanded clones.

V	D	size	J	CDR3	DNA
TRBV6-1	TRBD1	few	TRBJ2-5	CASVLQGAGETQYF	TGTGCCAGTGTCTTACAGGGGGCGGGGGAGACCCAGTACTTC
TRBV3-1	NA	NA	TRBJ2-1	CASSQFGLAWDEQFF	TGTGCCAGCAGCCAATTCGGGCTAGCGTGGGATGAGCAGTTCTTC
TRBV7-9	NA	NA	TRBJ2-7	CASSSTDGGKLSEQYF	TGTGCCAGCAGCTCTACGGACGGGGGAAAGCTAAGCGAGCAGTACTTC
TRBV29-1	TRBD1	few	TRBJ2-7	CSVERGHSYEQYF	TGCAGCGTTGAAAGGGGGCATTCCTACGAGCAGTACTTC
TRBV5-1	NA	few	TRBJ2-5	CASSLQVGQETQYF	TGCGCCAGCAGCTTGCAGGTGGGCCAAGAGACCCAGTACTTC
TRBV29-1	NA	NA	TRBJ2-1	CSGEGQVDEQFF	TGCAGCGGGGAAGGTCAGGTGGATGAGCAGTTCTTC
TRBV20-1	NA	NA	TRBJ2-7	CSARGGRHEQYF	TGCAGTGCTAGAGGGGGCAGGCACGAGCAGTACTTC
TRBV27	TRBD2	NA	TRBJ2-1	CASRPGGISYNEQFF	TGTGCCAGCAGACCGGGGGGTATCTCCTACAATGAGCAGTTCTTC
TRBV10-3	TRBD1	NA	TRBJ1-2	CAISVGQGYGYTF	TGTGCCATCAGTGTAGGACAGGGGTATGGCTACACCTTC
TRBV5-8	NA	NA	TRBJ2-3	CASSLVDEDSTDTQYF	TGTGCCAGCAGCTTGGTGGACGAGGACTCCACAGATACGCAGTATTTT
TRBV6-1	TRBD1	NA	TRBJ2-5	CASSEGDSHQETQYF	TGTGCCAGCAGTGAGGGGGACAGTCACCAAGAGACCCAGTACTTC